A selection of T cell receptor beta chains follows, all from one sample in a study of cytotoxic CD8 clonotypes in ibrutinib-treated CLL. Profiled with immunoSEQ multiplex PCR; TCRdb holds only in-frame clones, not every one. Of 33,000 or so clones listed, approximately 48% were seen once; the top ten hold approximately 17%. Sequenced material: PBMCs, taken before ibrutinib treatment. Receptors were obtained from a human donor with chronic lymphocytic leukemia. CDR3s include the opening cysteine and the closing phenylalanine or tryptophan. D genes are given only for firm matches. Rows may omit the clone size; those that give it use once, few, many or a size class.

TRBJ1-2,-,TRBV7-2,-,CASSTWNRNGYTF,TGTGCCAGCAGCACCTGGAACAGGAATGGCTACACCTTC
TRBJ1-1,-,TRBV11-2,-,CASSFAGGGAKAFF,TGTGCCAGCAGCTTCGCGGGGGGGGGCGCTAAGGCTTTCTTT
TRBJ1-5,-,TRBV28,-,CASSLNMGGSNQPQHF,TGTGCCAGCAGTTTAAACATGGGGGGATCGAATCAGCCCCAGCATTTT
TRBJ1-1,-,TRBV27,few,CASSLSSWGNTEAFF,TGTGCCAGCAGTTTATCAAGCTGGGGGAACACTGAAGCTTTCTTT
TRBJ1-1,-,TRBV7-9,-,CASSLDSHTEAFF,TGTGCCAGCAGCCTGGACTCTCACACTGAAGCTTTCTTT
TRBJ2-5,-,TRBV4-1,-,CASSQEPTWGGEETQYF,TGCGCCAGCAGCCAAGAGCCAACTTGGGGGGGCGAAGAGACCCAGTACTTC
TRBJ2-2,-,TRBV27,-,CASSLVTDFGGELFF,TGTGCCAGCAGTTTAGTAACAGATTTTGGCGGGGAGCTGTTTTTT
TRBJ2-3,TRBD2,TRBV11-2,-,CASSLVLAGGHTPLF,TGTGCCAGCAGCTTAGTTCTAGCGGGGGGTCATACCCCCCTTTTT
TRBJ1-1,-,TRBV28,-,CASSLWYKVLTQHTEAFF,TGTGCCAGCAGTTTATGGTATAAGGTCCTCACGCAGCACACTGAAGCTTTCTTT
TRBJ2-1,-,TRBV7-9,few,CASSSGIGVPFNEQFF,TGTGCCAGCAGCTCAGGGATCGGGGTTCCGTTCAATGAGCAGTTCTTC
TRBJ2-3,-,TRBV18,few,CASSPPWGGSTDTQYF,TGTGCCAGCTCACCACCGTGGGGCGGAAGCACAGATACGCAGTATTTT
TRBJ2-5,-,TRBV7-3,-,CASSTKRGETQYF,TGTGCCAGCAGCACCAAGAGGGGGGAGACCCAGTACTTC
TRBJ1-6,-,TRBV28,-,CASSLNARVRSYNSPLHF,TGTGCCAGCAGTTTAAACGCGCGGGTGCGGTCCTATAATTCACCCCTCCACTTT
TRBJ2-7,TRBD1,TRBV2,-,CASLPRDRGLLGSYEQYF,TGTGCCAGCTTACCCCGGGACAGGGGGCTCTTGGGTTCCTACGAGCAGTACTTC
TRBJ2-3,-,TRBV28,-,CASSLGGHTDTQYF,TGTGCCAGCAGTTTAGGCGGGCACACAGATACGCAGTATTTT
TRBJ1-1,TRBD1,TRBV5-1,-,CASSFRGQMNTEAFF,TGCGCCAGCAGCTTCAGGGGGCAAATGAACACTGAAGCTTTCTTT
TRBJ2-5,-,TRBV2,-,CASSVRQQETQYF,TGTGCCAGCAGTGTCCGACAGCAAGAGACCCAGTACTTC
TRBJ2-5,TRBD1,TRBV27,-,CASRPGTVQETQYF,TGTGCCAGCAGACCCGGGACAGTACAAGAGACCCAGTACTTC
TRBJ1-2,-,TRBV19,-,CASSIGAWEPYGYTF,TGTGCCAGTAGTATAGGTGCTTGGGAACCCTATGGCTACACCTTC
TRBJ1-2,-,TRBV5-1,-,CASSLAARGGYGYTF,TGCGCCAGCAGCTTGGCCGCACGGGGCGGCTATGGCTACACCTTC
TRBJ2-7,TRBD2,TRBV9,-,CASSNPLAGDYEQYF,TGTGCCAGCAGCAATCCCCTAGCGGGGGATTACGAGCAGTACTTC
TRBJ2-1,-,TRBV10-3,-,CAISYETRQFF,TGTGCCATCAGTTACGAGACTCGGCAGTTCTTC
TRBJ1-2,-,TRBV7-3,-,CASSPVEGLGYTF,TGTGCCAGCAGCCCGGTCGAGGGGTTAGGCTACACCTTC
TRBJ2-7,-,TRBV6-1,-,CASVELGQGPEYF,TGTGCCAGCGTCGAACTAGGGCAGGGTCCCGAGTACTTC
TRBJ1-5,TRBD1,TRBV5-1,-,CASSLTGGGHQPQHF,TGCGCCAGCAGTTTGACAGGGGGCGGTCATCAGCCCCAGCATTTT
TRBJ1-6,TRBD1,TRBV7-9,few,CASSPGQGNSPLHF,TGTGCCAGCAGCCCTGGACAGGGGAATTCACCCCTCCACTTT
TRBJ2-7,-,TRBV7-9,-,CASSFWGSYEQYF,TGTGCCAGCAGCTTTTGGGGGTCCTACGAGCAGTACTTC
TRBJ2-2,TRBD2,TRBV9,few,CASSPPGLAYAGELFF,TGTGCCAGCAGCCCCCCGGGACTAGCTTACGCCGGGGAGCTGTTTTTT
TRBJ1-6,TRBD1,TRBV6-5,-,CASSYGGTGGSPLHF,TGTGCCAGCAGTTACGGGGGGACAGGGGGTTCACCCCTCCACTTT
TRBJ2-1,TRBD2,TRBV7-2,-,CASSPKPGLAGPREQFF,TGTGCCAGCAGCCCGAAACCGGGACTAGCGGGGCCTAGGGAGCAGTTCTTC
TRBJ1-6,-,TRBV4-1,-,CASSQDLFGFQKRSSPLHF,TGCGCCAGCAGCCAAGATCTTTTTGGATTCCAGAAGAGATCTTCACCCCTCCACTTT
TRBJ1-1,-,TRBV6-5,-,CASSYSPLNTEAFF,TGTGCCAGCAGTTACTCCCCACTGAACACTGAAGCTTTCTTT
TRBJ1-4,-,TRBV6-1,-,CASSEVRGGFNEKLFF,TGTGCCAGCAGTGAAGTGAGGGGGGGTTTCAATGAAAAACTGTTTTTT